The 14 T cell receptor beta chains reported below all come from one sample, sequenced in a study of CD8 T cells in ankylosing spondylitis. One entry per CDR3 protein results from TCRdb running MiXCR on the 5' RACE reads. The sample includes roughly 190,000 distinct CDR3 sequences, over 10% seen only once; the top ten take approximately 16%. Source material: blood, either unsorted or a sorted T cell fraction (not recorded which). All receptors derive from a male donor with ankylosing spondylitis or in good health (not recorded which).

In nucleotides, the CDR3 is TGTGCCAGCAGCGCGGGGGAGCAGTACTTC. Protein: CASSAGEQYF. This chain connects TRBV25-1 to TRBJ2-7; a weak D match, TRBD2 (6 bases). The ends were cut back, 6 bases at V and 7 bases at J, with 7 bases in the middle. Germline values: CDR1 MGHDK, CDR2 SYGVNS. The CDR3 is made up of 10 amino acids.

The chain carries TRBV29-1 and TRBJ2-1, with D perhaps matching TRBD2 (6 bases). Germline V gene lookup returns CDR1 SQVTM and CDR2 ANQGSEA. This CDR3 is built from 10 residues. Between the trimmed V and J ends, which lost 4 bases and 10 bases, there was a span of 8 bases. CDR3 loop: CSVGREEQFF. The CDR3 DNA is TGCAGCGTTGGGCGGGAAGAGCAGTTCTTC.

The chain joins TRBV7-9 to TRBJ2-2, with D unresolved. V gave up 4 bases and J gave up 2 bases, with 5 bases separating them. The CDR3 sequence is 13 residues long. From germline, CDR1 is SEHNR and CDR2 FQNEAQ (reference sequence). Here the CDR3 reads CASSSLNTGELFF. For the CDR3, the DNA is TGTGCCAGCAGCTCCCTTAACACCGGGGAGCTGTTTTTT.

This clonotype has just a few counts. The chain combines TRBV11-1 with TRBJ1-2, with 7 bases fitting TRBD1. Germline lookup yields CDR1 SGHAT and CDR2 FQDESV (reference sequence). CDR3 length: 18 amino acids. V shed 4 bases, J shed 4 bases, and the junction held 18 bases outside the gene matches. Written as DNA, the CDR3 is TGTGCCAGCAGCTCCTTGGGGGTAGAGGGGGCGCCCCCCTATGGCTACACCTTC. Amino acid sequence: CASSSLGVEGAPPYGYTF.

The genes are TRBV12-3 or TRBV12-4 and TRBJ2-3; TRBD1 aligns across 10 bases. The CDR3 sequence is 15 residues long. Germline trimming cut 6 bases from V and 5 bases from J; bases unmatched to any gene: 8. The CDR3 nucleotides read TGTGCCAGCAGACTCGGGACAGGGGCAGAAGATACGCAGTATTTT. Translated, it gives CASRLGTGAEDTQYF.

This chain links TRBV20-1 with TRBJ1-6; D gene uncertain. Deletions cut 6 bases from V and 2 bases from J, with 11 bases between. This CDR3 comprises 14 residues. Germline V gene sequence: CDR1 DFQATT, CDR2 SNEGSKA (reference sequence). The DNA for the CDR3 is TGCAGTGCGGCCCAGACCGCCTATAATTCACCCCTCCACTTT. Translating gives CSAAQTAYNSPLHF.

The gene calls are TRBV5-1 and TRBJ2-7, with a tentative D call TRBD2 (7 bases). Trimming took off 5 bases at V and 2 bases at J, with 29 bases between the two ends. CDR3 size: 19 residues. The germline gives CDR1 SGHRS, CDR2 YFSETQ. The CDR3 reads CASRFAQGVILAETYEQYF. In DNA, the CDR3 is TGCGCCAGCAGGTTCGCACAGGGCGTTATTCTAGCGGAGACCTACGAGCAGTACTTC.

The chain carries TRBV4-2 and TRBJ2-3; the match to TRBD2 covers 7 bases. This CDR3 contains 16 residues. Per the germline V gene, CDR1 is LGHNA and CDR2 is YNFKEQ. With 0 bases clipped from V and 0 bases from J, the junction kept 3 bases outside the gene matches. Here the CDR3 reads CASSQEISGSTDTQYF. DNA for the CDR3: TGTGCCAGCAGCCAAGAAATTAGCGGGAGCACAGATACGCAGTATTTT.

The V and J genes are TRBV6-1 and TRBJ2-5; the D gene is possibly TRBD2 (6 bases). Trimming left V 0 bases short and J 5 bases short, with 13 bases between. Looked up from germline, CDR1 is MNHNS and CDR2 is SASEGT. The CDR3 totals 15 residues. CDR3 bases: TGTGCCAGCAGTGAAGCGGCCGGGGGATTGGAGACCCAGTACTTC. Its protein product is CASSEAAGGLETQYF.

The chain uses TRBV12-3 or TRBV12-4 and TRBJ2-2; 14 positions agree with TRBD2. The V segment lost 8 bases and the J segment 6 bases; nucleotides outside the gene matches: 14. The CDR3 consists of 18 residues. The CDR3 reads CASCGLAGGSTLAGELFF. DNA for the CDR3: TGTGCCAGCTGTGGACTAGCGGGGGGCTCCACCCTTGCCGGGGAGCTGTTTTTT.

This clonotype was detected a few times. This chain's CDR3 is CASSRGGTDTQYF. As DNA, the CDR3 is TGTGCCAGCAGCCGGGGGGGCACAGATACGCAGTATTTT. The chain has TRBV5-6 and TRBJ2-3; 7 bases align to TRBD2. Germline assignment: CDR1 SGHDT and CDR2 YYEEEE. J lost 1 base, V lost 4 bases, and 0 bases had no gene match. The CDR3 is made up of 13 amino acids.

This clonotype came up once. This chain joins TRBV24-1 and TRBJ2-5; no clear D. V lost 3 bases and J lost 4, with 11 bases in between. CDR3 length: 14 amino acids. Germline CDR1 reads KGHDR; CDR2 reads SFDVKD. In DNA form, the CDR3 reads TGTGCCACCAGTGATCACGGAGCTGGAGAGACCCAGTACTTC. Its protein is CATSDHGAGETQYF.

This clonotype was observed a few times. This sequence joins TRBV25-1 and TRBJ2-2; TRBD2 aligns across 11 bases. The CDR3 spans 17 residues. The J segment lost 5 bases and the V segment lost 1 base, leaving 6 bases of the junction unmatched. Germline loops: CDR1 MGHDK, CDR2 SYGVNS. CDR3 sequence: CASSESQLAGETGELFF. CDR3 nucleotides: TGTGCCAGCAGTGAATCTCAACTAGCGGGGGAAACCGGGGAGCTGTTTTTT.

There are a few counts of this clonotype. This chain joins TRBV7-9 and TRBJ1-4; TRBD1 agrees at 7 bases. V was pared by 5 bases and J by 6 bases, with 9 bases of the junction left unmatched. This CDR3 region has 15 residues. Per the germline V gene, CDR1 is SEHNR and CDR2 is FQNEAQ (reference sequence). CDR3 region: CASSPALDRDEKLFF. The DNA of the CDR3 is TGTGCCAGCAGCCCCGCCTTAGACAGGGATGAAAAACTGTTTTTT.